This note documents a single TCR beta chain sequence. CDR3 size: 12 residues. Germline loops: CDR1 SEHNR, CDR2 FQNEAQ (reference sequence). V was cut by 3 bases and J by 5 bases, with 8 bases left in between. The data are from a study of immune evolution from preneoplasia to lung adenocarcinoma. Study overall: HLA loss of heterozygosity: roughly 6.6% AIS, more than 14% MIA, about 32% ADC, none AAH.

Here immunoSEQ multiplex PCR was the method, and the copy in TCRdb shows in-frame clones only, minus some. The table includes about 6,500 clones, more than 75% detected once. The material sequenced was FFPE lung adenocarcinoma in situ tissue. This sequence was found in an older donor with lung adenocarcinoma. The rearrangement joins TRBV7-9 to TRBJ2-7, with D uncertain. The CDR3 is CASSFASDEQYF. CDR3 coding DNA: TGTGCCAGCAGCTTTGCCTCTGACGAGCAGTACTTC.